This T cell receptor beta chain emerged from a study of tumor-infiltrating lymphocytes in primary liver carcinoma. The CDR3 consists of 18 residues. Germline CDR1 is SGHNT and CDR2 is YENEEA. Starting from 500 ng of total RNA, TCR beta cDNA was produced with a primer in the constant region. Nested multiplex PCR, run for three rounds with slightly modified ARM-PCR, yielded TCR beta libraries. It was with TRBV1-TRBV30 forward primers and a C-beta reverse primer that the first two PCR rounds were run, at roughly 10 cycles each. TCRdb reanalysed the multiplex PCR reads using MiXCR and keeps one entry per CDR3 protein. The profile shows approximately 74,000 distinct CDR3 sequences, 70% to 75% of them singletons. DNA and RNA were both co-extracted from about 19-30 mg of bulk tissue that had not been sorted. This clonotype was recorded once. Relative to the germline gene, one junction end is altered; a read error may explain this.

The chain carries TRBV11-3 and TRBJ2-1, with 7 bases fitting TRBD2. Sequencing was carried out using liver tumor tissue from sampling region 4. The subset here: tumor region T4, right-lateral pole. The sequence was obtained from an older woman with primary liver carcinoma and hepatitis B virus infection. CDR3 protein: CASSLGQGGRVGYNEQFF. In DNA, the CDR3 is TGTGCCAGCAGCTTAGGTCAAGGTGGGAGGGTCGGCTACAATGAGCAGTTTTTC.